The subject of this entry is one T cell receptor (beta chain). Its antigen remains unknown. The sample belongs to a study of OX40 agonist ivuxolimab in advanced cancers. The study's findings and limits: Both CD4+ and CD8+ T cell populations in blood had undergone clonal expansion by week 6 at 0.1 to 3.0 mg/kg.

Peripheral blood came from all dose cohorts at three timepoints. This table comes from immunoSEQ multiplex PCR, and its TCRdb copy is limited to in-frame clones, with some not included. This sample has around 69,000 clones, with nearly 90% found just once. Between the trimmed V and J ends, which lost 6 bases and 2 bases, there was a span of 13 bases. The CDR3 is made up of 14 amino acids. The germline CDR1 and CDR2 sequences are MGHDK and SYGVNS. The material was CD4+ or CD8+ T cells sorted from blood, obtained in a trial of the OX40 agonist ivuxolimab. This receptor was identified in an adult with an advanced solid tumor such as melanoma, head and neck, liver or kidney cancer. The chain employs TRBV25-1 and TRBJ1-1; no firm D call. CDR3 coding DNA: TGTGCCAGCAGCGAGACCCATTTAAACACTGAAGCTTTCTTT. It translates to CASSETHLNTEAFF.